The 31 T cell receptor beta chains below all came from one sample that was sequenced in a study of early T cells in non-severe SARS-CoV-2 infection. TCRdb reprocessed the 5' RACE reads via MiXCR and lists one record per CDR3 protein. The data hold roughly 66,000 distinct CDR3 sequences, with around 9% observed a single time. Material: whole blood. These receptors originate from an adult who was a healthcare worker with PCR-confirmed SARS-CoV-2 infection or an uninfected control (not recorded which).

This clonotype occurred a few times. This rearrangement joins TRBV15 to TRBJ2-5; D is uncertain. Deletions cut 0 bases from V and 3 bases from J, with 8 bases between. This CDR3 is 14 amino acids long. Germline lookup yields CDR1 LNHNV and CDR2 YYDKDF (reference sequence). The CDR3 is CATSRDRQKETQYF. CDR3 nucleotide sequence: TGTGCCACCAGCAGAGATAGGCAGAAAGAGACCCAGTACTTC.

This clonotype has more than one count but fewer than ten. The rearrangement links TRBV11-3 to TRBJ2-5; 7 bases fit TRBD2. CDR3 length equals 15 residues. The J segment lost 2 bases and the V segment lost 4 bases, leaving 7 bases of the junction unmatched. The germline V gene encodes CDR1 SGHNT and CDR2 YENEEA. CDR3 sequence: CASSSPAAGQETQYF. CDR3 bases: TGTGCCAGCAGCTCCCCAGCAGCGGGACAAGAGACCCAGTACTTC.

This clonotype was recorded many times. V is TRBV20-1 and J is TRBJ1-2; 8 bases agree with TRBD1. The CDR3 loop spans 14 amino acids. The trim removed 3 bases at V and 6 bases at J, leaving 9 bases unmatched. In germline, CDR1 is DFQATT, CDR2 SNEGSKA (reference sequence). The CDR3 loop reads CSASNGRGLNGYTF. The CDR3 DNA follows: TGCAGTGCTAGTAACGGCAGGGGGCTGAATGGCTACACCTTC.

This clonotype was seen repeatedly, ten times or more. The V and J genes are TRBV12-3 or TRBV12-4 and TRBJ2-1; no definite D call. V lost 5 bases and J lost 5, with 19 bases in between. The CDR3 extends over 16 amino acids. The CDR3 coding sequence is TGTGCCAGCAGTCCCAGTATCGCTCCTCCTAACAATGAGCAGTTCTTC. It is translated as CASSPSIAPPNNEQFF.

This clonotype was detected many times. The gene calls are TRBV7-8 and TRBJ1-1; D is undetermined. From germline, CDR1 is SGHVS and CDR2 FQNEAQ. The CDR3 covers 13 residues. V lost 5 bases, J lost 4 bases, and 11 bases lay in between. The CDR3 DNA reads TGTGCCAGCAGCCAAAACGACCGCACTGAAGCTTTCTTT. This codes for CASSQNDRTEAFF.

This clonotype has at least ten counts. This sequence joins TRBV2 and TRBJ2-5; D gene uncertain. Germline CDR1 and CDR2: SNHLY and FYNNEI. CDR3 length: 11 amino acids. The V end lost 7 bases, the J end lost 0 bases, and 3 bases lay between the germline ends. The CDR3 loop reads CASKYQETQYF. DNA for the CDR3: TGTGCCAGCAAGTACCAAGAGACCCAGTACTTC.

Only a few counts were recorded for this clonotype. The chain has TRBV20-1 and TRBJ1-6, with TRBD1 matching over 8 bases. The CDR3 covers 14 residues. Germline lookup yields CDR1 DFQATT and CDR2 SNEGSKA (reference sequence). The ends lost 4 bases at V and 7 bases at J; junction bases unmatched: 6. As DNA, the CDR3 is TGCAGTGCTACCCGGACAGGGTTGAATTCACCCCTCCACTTT. It specifies CSATRTGLNSPLHF.

V is TRBV20-1 and J is TRBJ2-7, with D tentatively TRBD1 (6 bases). The CDR3 is 13 residues long. The germline V and J ends were trimmed by 6 bases and 0 bases, with 12 bases remaining between them. CDR1 and CDR2 from the germline V gene are DFQATT and SNEGSKA (reference sequence). The CDR3 protein is CSATDRPSYEQYF. The CDR3 nucleotides are TGCAGTGCAACCGACAGGCCCTCCTACGAGCAGTACTTC.

This clonotype turned up a few times. This chain uses TRBV5-1 with TRBJ2-7; TRBD1 agrees at 9 bases. Germline CDR1 reads SGHRS; CDR2 reads YFSETQ. The CDR3 is 15 amino acids. Trimming at V came to 3 bases and at J to 4 bases, leaving 8 bases not matched to a gene. DNA for the CDR3: TGCGCCAGCAGCTGGGGACAGGGCGGTACGTACGAGCAGTACTTC. Translation: CASSWGQGGTYEQYF.

This chain joins TRBV29-1 and TRBJ1-1; the D gene is possibly TRBD1 (5 bases). CDR1 and CDR2 from the germline V gene are SQVTM and ANQGSEA. V was cut by 1 base and J by 0 bases, with 9 bases left in between. This CDR3 region has 14 residues. Here the CDR3 reads CSVEGTTMNTEAFF. The CDR3 DNA reads as TGCAGCGTTGAAGGGACAACTATGAACACTGAAGCTTTCTTT.

In this sample, this clonotype turned up many times. The CDR3 coding sequence is TGCGCCAGCAGCTTGAGTAGCGGGAGGGCCAACAATGAGCAGTTCTTC. Its protein product is CASSLSSGRANNEQFF. The V and J genes are TRBV5-1 and TRBJ2-1, with 11 nucleotides matching TRBD2. Germline V gene data show CDR1 as SGHRS and CDR2 as YFSETQ. V lost 1 base, J lost 5 bases, and 5 bases stayed unmatched. CDR3 length: 16 residues.

The table lists this clonotype with a few counts. J is TRBJ2-2 and V is TRBV12-3 or TRBV12-4, with 8 bases aligning to TRBD2. Trimming took 7 bases from V and 6 from J; bases not matched to a gene: 10. CDR3 length: 15 residues. CDR3 region: CASTITGLEAGELFF. In DNA form, the CDR3 reads TGTGCCAGCACTATCACGGGACTAGAGGCCGGGGAGCTGTTTTTT.

This clonotype appeared a few times. As DNA, the CDR3 is TGTGCCAGTAGTGGCGGGACTAGCGGGAGGACCTACAATGAGCAGTTCTTC. It translates to CASSGGTSGRTYNEQFF. The chain carries TRBV19 and TRBJ2-1; 15 bases match TRBD2. CDR1 is LNHDA, CDR2 SQIVND, per germline (reference sequence). The V segment lost 5 bases and the J segment 2 bases; nucleotides outside the gene matches: 4. The CDR3 length is 17 residues.

This clonotype was recorded many times. V gene TRBV9 combines with J gene TRBJ2-2; 7 positions agree with TRBD1. After removal of 0 bases from V and 3 bases from J, the junction contained 17 bases not matched to a gene. The germline CDR1 and CDR2 sequences are SGDLS and YYNGEE. This CDR3 is built from 20 residues. CDR3 coding DNA: TGTGCCAGCAGCGTAGCCGCCCTGGCACTGGGACAGAGAGACACCGGGGAGCTGTTTTTT. It translates to CASSVAALALGQRDTGELFF.

V and J are TRBV18 and TRBJ2-3, with 8 bases lining up with TRBD1. Looked up from germline, CDR1 is KGHSH and CDR2 is LQKENI. The CDR3 contains 15 residues. Trimming removed 3 bases from V and 0 bases from J; junction bases left unmatched: 2. The CDR3 is CASSPRTGSTDTQYF. CDR3 DNA sequence: TGTGCCAGCTCACCCCGGACAGGGAGCACAGATACGCAGTATTTT.

This clonotype has a count of ten or more. This CDR3 reads CASTPGQDTGELFF. Written as DNA, the CDR3 is TGTGCCAGCACACCGGGACAGGACACCGGGGAGCTGTTTTTT. This chain connects TRBV7-2 to TRBJ2-2, with 8 bases lining up with TRBD1. Germline loops: CDR1 SGHTA, CDR2 FQGNSA. The V gene end was trimmed by 7 bases and the J gene end by 3 bases; junction bases not matched to a gene: 4. This CDR3 has 14 residues.

This clonotype occurred many times. The V and J genes are TRBV7-3 and TRBJ2-7, with D possibly matching TRBD2 (6 bases). V was shortened by 3 bases and J by 3 bases, with 12 bases between the two germline ends. The CDR3 has 14 residues. Germline lookup yields CDR1 SGHTA and CDR2 FQGTGA. As DNA, the CDR3 is TGTGCCAGCAGCTTCGGGGGACCAAACTACGAGCAGTACTTC. Residues: CASSFGGPNYEQYF.

The chain recombines TRBV19 with TRBJ2-3, with 7 bases fitting TRBD2. The CDR3 is 15 residues long. Germline lookup yields CDR1 LNHDA and CDR2 SQIVND (reference sequence). With V trimmed by 10 bases and J by 3 bases, 13 bases remained unmatched. The CDR3 sequence is CATRDQAGETDTQYF. CDR3 nucleotides: TGTGCCACTAGGGACCAGGCGGGAGAGACAGATACGCAGTATTTT.

This clonotype was seen many times. This rearrangement joins TRBV28 to TRBJ2-4, with 7 bases fitting TRBD2. CDR3 size: 16 residues. The V and J ends lost 8 bases and 4 bases, in that order; junction bases with no gene match: 14. Germline V gene sequence: CDR1 MDHEN, CDR2 SYDVKM. The chain's CDR3 is CASLPLIRREKNIQYF. The DNA of the CDR3 is TGTGCCAGCTTGCCCCTTATAAGGCGGGAGAAAAACATTCAGTACTTC.

This clonotype was detected a few times. The J gene is TRBJ2-3, the V gene TRBV20-1; 9 bases agree with TRBD1. Unmatched junction bases numbered 5, after V lost 0 bases and J lost 7 bases. The CDR3 contains 14 residues. The germline CDR1 and CDR2 sequences are DFQATT and SNEGSKA (reference sequence). The CDR3, as DNA: TGCAGTGCTAGAGAGGGGACAGGGACCCATACGCAGTATTTT. It specifies CSAREGTGTHTQYF.

This clonotype occurred many times. J is TRBJ2-7 and V is TRBV10-3, with no clear D. The length of the CDR3 is 12 residues. The ends were cut back, 3 bases at V and 7 bases at J, with 10 bases in the middle. The germline CDR1 and CDR2 sequences are ENHRY and SYGVKD. The CDR3 region is CAISEGFGEQYF. DNA of the CDR3: TGTGCCATCAGTGAAGGATTCGGGGAGCAGTACTTC.

This clonotype showed up just a few times. The chain combines TRBV10-2 with TRBJ2-2; 8 bases agree with TRBD2. CDR3 length: 17 residues. Germline V lookup: CDR1 WSHSY, CDR2 SAAADI. V was clipped by 7 bases and J by 6 bases; unmatched bases: 16. The CDR3 protein is CASIGTSGLKVPGELFF. The CDR3 region has the DNA TGCGCCAGCATCGGAACTAGCGGATTAAAGGTCCCCGGGGAGCTGTTTTTT.

This clonotype has a handful of counts. V usage is TRBV20-1 and J usage is TRBJ2-1; 10 positions match TRBD2. The CDR3 contains 15 residues. With 3 bases clipped from V and 8 bases from J, the junction kept 10 bases outside the gene matches. CDR1 and CDR2 (germline): DFQATT, SNEGSKA (reference sequence). CDR3 sequence (DNA): TGCAGTGCTAGCAAATCCGGGACTAGCGATTATGAGCAGTTCTTC. This translates into CSASKSGTSDYEQFF.

The chain couples TRBV25-1 to TRBJ2-1; TRBD2 is a possible D gene (5 bases). The CDR3 has 17 amino acids. CDR1 and CDR2 (germline): MGHDK, SYGVNS. Trimming took off 1 base at V and 0 bases at J, with 13 bases between the two ends. DNA of the CDR3: TGTGCCAGCAGTGAATTTGGCGGGTCGAGCTCCTACAATGAGCAGTTCTTC. The encoded protein is CASSEFGGSSSYNEQFF.

In this sample, this clonotype turned up many times. The CDR3 spells CSAPLDTGELFF. The CDR3 nucleotides read TGCAGTGCCCCCCTTGACACCGGGGAGCTGTTTTTT. The chain couples TRBV20-1 to TRBJ2-2, with no clear D. V gave up 6 bases and J gave up 3 bases, with 8 bases separating them. Germline values: CDR1 DFQATT, CDR2 SNEGSKA (reference sequence). CDR3 length: 12 residues.

This clonotype was picked up many times. This chain joins TRBV4-1 and TRBJ2-7; weak D call: TRBD1 (6 bases). Per the germline V gene, CDR1 is MGHRA and CDR2 is YSYEKL. The ends were cut back, 1 base at V and 1 base at J, with 14 bases in the middle. CDR3 size: 16 residues. As DNA, the CDR3 is TGCGCCAGCAGCCAAGTTGGGACATCCCCATCCTACGAGCAGTACTTC. Translation: CASSQVGTSPSYEQYF.

This chain uses TRBV24-1 with TRBJ2-1; 7 bases agree with TRBD2. Germline CDR1 reads KGHDR; CDR2 reads SFDVKD. This CDR3 region has 15 residues. J lost 6 bases, V lost 4 bases, and 8 bases had no gene match. Here the CDR3 reads CATSDPTAGANEQFF. The CDR3 region has the DNA TGTGCCACCAGTGACCCGACCGCGGGAGCCAATGAGCAGTTCTTC.

The chain couples TRBV12-3 or TRBV12-4 to TRBJ2-4; D uncertain. The ends were cut back, 2 bases at V and 2 bases at J, with 7 bases in the middle. The CDR3 runs to 14 residues. CDR3 nucleotide sequence: TGTGCCAGCAGTTTACGCGGAACCAAAAACATTCAGTACTTC. It specifies CASSLRGTKNIQYF.

This clonotype was detected a few times. The chain combines TRBV4-2 with TRBJ2-1, with D perhaps TRBD1 (5 bases). The CDR3 sequence is 16 residues long. CDR1 is LGHNA, CDR2 YNFKEQ, per germline. V was trimmed by 0 bases and J by 4 bases, leaving 13 bases between them. The CDR3 bases are TGTGCCAGCAGCCAAGATCGGCAGGGAATGTACAATGAGCAGTTCTTC. As protein: CASSQDRQGMYNEQFF.

The rearrangement uses TRBV20-1 and TRBJ2-7; no reliable D call. CDR1 and CDR2 (germline): DFQATT, SNEGSKA (reference sequence). This CDR3 contains 11 residues. Trimming stripped 0 bases from V and 4 bases from J, with 4 bases between. As DNA, the CDR3 is TGCAGTGCTAGAGAATCGTACGAGCAGTACTTC. It translates to CSARESYEQYF.

This clonotype showed up just a few times. This chain uses TRBV29-1 with TRBJ2-3, with TRBD2 as a possible D gene (5 bases). The V gene lost 5 bases and the J gene lost 1 base, with 13 bases spanning the gap. The length of the CDR3 is 14 residues. Per germline, CDR1 SQVTM and CDR2 ANQGSEA. CDR3 amino acids: CSVTEAGGTDTQYF. The CDR3 nucleotides are TGCAGCGTTACGGAGGCGGGTGGCACAGATACGCAGTATTTT.